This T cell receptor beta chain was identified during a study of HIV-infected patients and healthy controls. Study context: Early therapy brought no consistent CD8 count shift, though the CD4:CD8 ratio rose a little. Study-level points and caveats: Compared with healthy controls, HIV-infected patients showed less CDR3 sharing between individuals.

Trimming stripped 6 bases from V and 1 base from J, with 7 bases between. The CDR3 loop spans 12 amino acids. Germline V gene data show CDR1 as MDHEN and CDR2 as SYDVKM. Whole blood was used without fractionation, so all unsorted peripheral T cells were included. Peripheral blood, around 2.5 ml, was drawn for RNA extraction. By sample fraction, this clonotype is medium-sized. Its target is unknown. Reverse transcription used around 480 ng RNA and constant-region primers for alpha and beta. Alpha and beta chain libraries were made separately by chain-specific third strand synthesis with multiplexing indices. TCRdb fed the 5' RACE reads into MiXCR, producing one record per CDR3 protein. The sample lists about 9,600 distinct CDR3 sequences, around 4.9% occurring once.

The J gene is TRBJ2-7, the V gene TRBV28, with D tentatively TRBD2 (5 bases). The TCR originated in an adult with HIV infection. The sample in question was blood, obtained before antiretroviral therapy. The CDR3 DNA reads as TGTGCCAGCAGCGGGGTTTCCTACGAGCAGTACTTC. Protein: CASSGVSYEQYF.